This T cell receptor (beta chain) derives from a study of shared clonotypes between healthy human individuals (dated by TCRdb to about 2020). Background for the entire study: The cohort comprised a couple of women and a few men aged 18 to 49 years. Leukapheresis yielded between about 0.85 and 9 billion PBMCs per donor. To increase sequencing depth and limit assay-specific biases, TCR repertoire library preparation and sequencing were carried out by different laboratories using diverse techniques. The study deeply sequenced blood TCR repertoires of five healthy adults to estimate repertoire size and the extent of clonotype sharing between individuals. For each donor, three plates each were used for CD4 naive and CD4 memory, two plates were used for CD8 naive, and one plate was used for CD8 memory. Study-wide conclusions, independent of this receptor: About 5% of naive CD4, 3.5% of naive CD8, around 2.3% of memory CD4, and about 0.4% of memory CD8 clonotypes were shared across a few donors. Larger estimated clonotype richness was generally found for naive subsets than for memory subsets. Compared with non-shared clonotypes, clonotypes shared by all four sorted-subset donors had higher generation probabilities. Because the study included a small number of donors, the genetic and exposure-history diversity represented was limited. Based on pairwise subsampling, the degree of clonotype sharing among donors was expected to be affected by sequencing depth. Incomplete sequencing was indicated by rarefaction of sorted-subset datasets, despite the large sequencing depth. Only blood was sampled, and tissue TCR repertoires likely differ from those in blood.

To note about this clone: What antigen it recognizes has not been identified. No quality values exist for individual bases; no much larger clone is one base distant. Different DNA sequences within this sample yield the same CDR3.

Reading the germline V gene (reference sequence) gives CDR1 SEHNR and CDR2 FQNEAQ. The V and J ends are trimmed by 5 bases and 5 bases, leaving 10 bases between them. Counted from cysteine to phenylalanine, this CDR3 has 13 amino acids. Only the CDR3 part of the read is kept: 39 bases, read in frame from the first base. The donors were healthy, HIV-negative adults with no recently reported acute infections or vaccinations. Every donor was a Caucasian adult residing in Nashville, Tennessee, USA. CD4+ T cells were enriched by magnetic negative selection, after which naive cells were positively selected on CD45RA and the negative fraction was taken as the memory subset. After blood collection by leukapheresis, PBMCs were isolated using Ficoll-Histopaque density gradient centrifugation and then cryopreserved in the vapor phase of liquid nitrogen. Analytical flow cytometry was used to check the purity and quantity of each magnetically sorted T cell population. Genomic DNA was isolated from every sorted fraction and measured by UV absorbance on a Nanodrop 2000c.

TCR CDR3 regions were amplified from genomic DNA by multiplex PCR using the deep immunoSEQ assay. Extracted genomic DNA from each cell subset was distributed evenly across all wells of several immunoSEQ 96-well plates, and each plate was treated as a replicate. Each replicate PCR for sorted subsets received about 220 ng genomic DNA, equal to roughly 33,000 T cell genomes. The purified libraries were quantified using a Qubit 3.0 fluorometer, sized with a Bioanalyzer 2100, and then quantified again using the KAPA Library Quantification kit. Every immunoSEQ 96-well plate was sequenced on a dedicated single-read 150-cycle Illumina NextSeq 550 flow cell. The authors processed their data as follows. Because the immunoSEQ output included only junctional sequences and no quality scores, the filtering could not be the same as the filtering used for full-length reads. Sequences were annotated with PyIR, a Python wrapper for IgBLAST v1.9, using IMGT germline references to assign V/J genes and CDR3. Reads with weak V/J assignments (E-value above 1e-6), missing CDR3, stop codons, out-of-frame junctions, or ambiguous translated residues were removed. A V3J clonotype was defined by an identical inferred V gene, J gene, and CDR3 amino acid sequence. To compute the percentage overlap between repertoires, the number of shared unique clonotypes was divided by the size of the smaller repertoire. Three approaches were used to assess repertoire richness: RTK rarefaction, the Chao1 estimator, and Recon v2.1 estimates of unobserved clonotypes. OLGA was used to compute generation probabilities for all TCRbeta clonotypes that the gDNA method yielded from a few donors. Drawn from immuneACCESS, this table holds only the in-frame rearrangements with V and J called that TCRdb kept. Clones are partly lost; checked studies trace under half to an unresolved V gene and leave the rest unexplained. V and J calls and clone size are copied from that table; D and trimming were computed from the DNA. In this sample the table shows 1 million to 1.2 million clones, roughly 80% of which occur a single time. The biggest ten clones account for roughly 0.9% of the sample.

The origin of this receptor is a man between 18 and 35 years old in good health. Some clones in this sample may be carry-over from other donors' samples. Recombination linked TRBV7-9 to TRBJ1-5; the D segment could be TRBD1, given 5 matching bases. Sequenced: memory CD4+ T cells from PBMCs. The meaning of the sample's cell subset or site label: CD45RA-negative fraction. Here is the DNA: TGTGCCAGCAGCCCCCGCAGGGATCAGCCCCAGCATTTT. Its coded protein is CASSPRRDQPQHF.